Shown below are 12 T cell receptor beta chains from a single sample sequenced in a study of T cell changes during pregnancy in multiple sclerosis. Data came from immunoSEQ multiplex PCR; TCRdb stores just in-frame clones and leaves some out. The data show 50,000 to 60,000 clones, more than 80% seen once. Sequenced material: CD4+ T cells from peripheral blood mononuclear cells, taken in the first trimester of pregnancy. All receptors derive from a female donor with multiple sclerosis, enrolled in a pregnancy study.

The chain has TRBV5-6 and TRBJ2-7; 13 bases match TRBD2. The CDR3 has 16 residues. J was trimmed by 2 bases and V by 4 bases; bases with no gene match: 6. Germline V gene sequence: CDR1 SGHDT, CDR2 YYEEEE. In DNA, the CDR3 is TGTGCCAGCAGCCCTCGGACTAGCGGGGGAACCTACGAGCAGTACTTC. Translated, it gives CASSPRTSGGTYEQYF.

The V gene is TRBV9, the J gene TRBJ2-3; D possibly corresponds to TRBD2 (5 bases). Germline CDR1 and CDR2: SGDLS and YYNGEE. V lost 0 bases and J 4 bases, leaving 12 bases between the germline ends. CDR3 length: 15 amino acids. CDR3 nucleotide sequence: TGTGCCAGCAGCGTAGGGGTGGGAGCCCCAGATACGCAGTATTTT. Its translation is CASSVGVGAPDTQYF.

The chain links TRBV5-1 to TRBJ2-5; 8 bases are shared with TRBD2. CDR3 size: 16 residues. Germline V gene sequence: CDR1 SGHRS, CDR2 YFSETQ. The junction had 9 bases not matched to a gene; V was cut back by 0 bases and J by 5 bases. CDR3 nucleotides: TGCGCCAGCAGCTTGGGATCCACTAGCGGTGCGGAGACCCAGTACTTC. It codes for CASSLGSTSGAETQYF. The complete variable domain, with remaining parts taken from reference TRBV5-1 and TRBJ2-5, reads KAGVTQTPRYLIKTRGQQVTLSCSPISGHRSVSWYQQTPGQGLQFLFEYFSETQRNKGNFPGRFSGRQFSNSRSEMNVSTLELGDSALYLCASSLGSTSGAETQYFGPGTRLLVL.

V and J are TRBV13 and TRBJ2-3; D is perhaps TRBD1 (5 bases). This CDR3 is 16 amino acids long. The V gene's germline CDR1 is PRHDT and CDR2 FYEKMQ (reference sequence). The germline V and J ends were trimmed by 7 bases and 6 bases, with 23 bases remaining between them. CDR3 in amino acids: CASTPVSTSKGDTQYF. The CDR3 coding sequence is TGTGCCAGCACCCCAGTATCGACCTCAAAGGGGGATACGCAGTATTTT. The full variable domain, in which reference TRBV13 and TRBJ2-3 provide the parts outside the CDR3, is AAGVIQSPRHLIKEKRETATLKCYPIPRHDTVYWYQQGPGQDPQFLISFYEKMQSDKGSIPDRFSAQQFSDYHSELNMSSLELGDSALYFCASTPVSTSKGDTQYFGPGTRLTVL.

The chain recombines TRBV5-1 with TRBJ2-2; 8 bases fit TRBD1. CDR1 and CDR2 from the germline V gene are SGHRS and YFSETQ. The CDR3 consists of 19 residues. V shed 4 bases and J 4 bases; nucleotides not matched to a gene: 18. The CDR3 spells CASSQGQGFVSGRTGELFF. The CDR3 coding sequence is TGCGCCAGCAGCCAAGGACAGGGATTCGTATCGGGGCGCACCGGGGAGCTGTTTTTT.

This rearrangement joins TRBV11-2 to TRBJ1-6, with D maybe TRBD1 (6 bases). Per the germline V gene, CDR1 is SGHAT and CDR2 is FQNNGV. This CDR3 spans 14 amino acids. Trimming left V 0 bases short and J 9 bases short, with 9 bases between. The CDR3: CASSLEQGISPLHF. DNA of the CDR3: TGTGCCAGCAGCTTAGAACAGGGTATTTCACCCCTCCACTTT. Using reference TRBV11-2 and TRBJ1-6 for the parts outside the CDR3, the full variable domain is EAGVAQSPRYKIIEKRQSVAFWCNPISGHATLYWYQQILGQGPKLLIQFQNNGVVDDSQLPKDRFSAERLKGVDSTLKIQPAKLEDSAVYLCASSLEQGISPLHFGNGTRLTVT.

This chain uses TRBV7-3 with TRBJ2-7; D call uncertain. V was cut by 9 bases and J by 7 bases, with 19 bases left in between. CDR3 length: 13 amino acids. Germline V CDR1 and CDR2: SGHTA, FQGTGA. The chain's CDR3 is CASHRRFWREQYF. The CDR3 bases are TGTGCCAGTCATCGACGGTTCTGGAGAGAGCAGTACTTC. Drawing the rest from reference TRBV7-3 and TRBJ2-7, the complete variable domain is GAGVSQTPSNKVTEKGKYVELRCDPISGHTALYWYRQSLGQGPEFLIYFQGTGAADDSGLPNDRFFAVRPEGSVSTLKIQRTERGDSAVYLCASHRRFWREQYFGPGTRLTVT.

The genes are TRBV14 and TRBJ1-2; the D is unclear. Trimming removed 4 bases at V and 4 bases at J, with 10 bases between. The CDR3 spans 13 residues. Germline assignment: CDR1 SGHDN and CDR2 FVKESK. CDR3 DNA sequence: TGTGCCAGCAGCCCCGTTCGAGGCTATGGCTACACCTTC. This codes for CASSPVRGYGYTF.

This chain connects TRBV30 to TRBJ1-1, with no clear D. The CDR3 has 15 residues. Looked up from germline, CDR1 is GTSNPN and CDR2 is SVGIG (reference sequence). V dropped 0 bases and J dropped 3 bases, with 14 bases sitting between them. The CDR3 is CAWSVPARGDTEAFF. In DNA, the CDR3 is TGTGCCTGGAGTGTACCGGCTCGAGGTGACACTGAAGCTTTCTTT.

The V and J genes are TRBV5-6 and TRBJ1-6, with D perhaps matching TRBD1 (5 bases). Germline loops: CDR1 SGHDT, CDR2 YYEEEE. Trimming removed 0 bases at V and 3 bases at J, with 7 bases between. The CDR3 spans 15 residues. CDR3 amino acids: CASSLETGYNSPLHF. The CDR3 nucleotides read TGTGCCAGCAGCTTGGAAACAGGCTATAATTCACCCCTCCACTTT. Using reference TRBV5-6 and TRBJ1-6 for the parts outside the CDR3, the full variable domain is DAGVTQSPTHLIKTRGQQVTLRCSPKSGHDTVSWYQQALGQGPQFIFQYYEEEERQRGNFPDRFSGHQFPNYSSELNVNALLLGDSALYLCASSLETGYNSPLHFGNGTRLTVT.

This clone appeared a single time. The genes are TRBV6-6 and TRBJ2-7; TRBD2 might be the D (5 bases). V gave up 4 bases and J gave up 6 bases, with 10 bases separating them. The CDR3 is 12 residues long. Germline loops: CDR1 MNHNY, CDR2 SVGAGI (reference sequence). CDR3 sequence (DNA): TGTGCCAGCAGTTTTGGCGCGGGCGAGCAGTACTTC. This encodes CASSFGAGEQYF.

The chain joins TRBV27 to TRBJ2-7; 8 positions agree with TRBD1. This CDR3 contains 15 residues. The V and J ends lost 3 bases and 3 bases, in that order; junction bases with no gene match: 7. The germline CDR1 and CDR2 sequences are MNHEY and SMNVEV (reference sequence). CDR3 coding DNA: TGTGCCAGCAGTTTCCCCGGGACAGGCATCTACGAGCAGTACTTC. Translating gives CASSFPGTGIYEQYF.